This entry lists 24 T cell receptor beta chains sequenced from one sample in a study of blood T cell repertoires in COVID-19. TCRdb's copy holds only in-frame clones and misses some; the assay was immunoSEQ multiplex PCR. The sample lists 200,000 to 250,000 clones, around 83% occurring once. Specimen: peripheral blood. Receptor source: a woman between 45 and 65 years old with COVID-19, enrolled during active disease.

The genes are TRBV5-4 and TRBJ2-7; D is possibly TRBD1 (5 bases). The CDR3 covers 14 residues. Germline CDR1 is SGHNT and CDR2 is YYREEE (reference sequence). The V end lost 0 bases, the J end lost 7 bases, and 14 bases lay between the germline ends. CDR3 protein: CASSLAGRAREQYV. CDR3 nucleotide sequence: TGTGCCAGCAGCTTGGCCGGCAGGGCGAGGGAGCAGTACGTC.

V gene TRBV3-1 (or the pseudogene TRBV3-2) combines with J gene TRBJ2-4, with D possibly TRBD2 on 6 matching bases. The V end was cut by 4 bases, the J end by 1 base, with 11 bases between. CDR3 size: 15 residues. The germline V gene has CDR1 LGHDT and CDR2 YNNKEL (reference sequence). The CDR3 nucleotides read TGTGCCAGCAGCCGCGGGAATTTGGCCAAAAACATTCAGTACTTC. It is translated as CASSRGNLAKNIQYF.

The genes are TRBV6-5 and TRBJ2-7; tentative D call: TRBD2 (6 bases). Per germline, CDR1 MNHEY and CDR2 SVGAGI. The CDR3 runs to 13 residues. Trimming removed 10 bases at V and 2 bases at J, with 15 bases between. CDR3 in amino acids: CANPKGRTYEQYV. The DNA of the CDR3 is TGTGCCAACCCTAAGGGGAGGACCTACGAGCAGTACGTC.

J is TRBJ1-6 and V is TRBV23-1; 9 nucleotides match TRBD1. TRBV23-1 is recorded as an ORF, its role being uncertain. This CDR3 has 14 amino acids. The J segment lost 7 bases and the V segment lost 10 bases, leaving 8 bases of the junction unmatched. The chain's CDR3 is CATRSGTGNSPLHF. The CDR3 bases are TGCGCCACCCGTTCCGGGACAGGGAATTCACCCCTCCACTTT.

The chain couples TRBV6-6 to TRBJ2-5, with 13 positions matching TRBD2. J lost 4 bases, V lost 5 bases, and 16 bases had no gene match. This CDR3 region has 19 residues. Per germline, CDR1 MNHNY and CDR2 SVGAGI (reference sequence). The CDR3 DNA reads as TGTGCCAGCAGTCTAACCGGGACTAGCGGGGTCTCCAGGGGAGAGACCCAGTACTTC. Translating it yields CASSLTGTSGVSRGETQYF.

The chain carries TRBV4-1 and TRBJ2-4; D is uncertain. Trimming pared 0 bases from V and 1 base from J, leaving 10 bases between. Germline values: CDR1 MGHRA, CDR2 YSYEKL. The CDR3 totals 16 residues. CDR3 in DNA: TGCGCCAGCAGCCAAGAATTGACCGGGGCCAAAAACATTCAGTACTTC. It translates to CASSQELTGAKNIQYF.

This rearrangement joins TRBV6-6 to TRBJ1-3; 8 bases map to TRBD1. CDR3 size: 17 residues. The V segment lost 5 bases and the J segment 0 bases; nucleotides outside the gene matches: 9. CDR1 and CDR2 from the germline V gene are MNHNY and SVGAGI (reference sequence). CDR3 sequence (DNA): TGTGCCAGCAGTCCTCGGACAGGGCCCTTCTCTGGAAACACCATATATTTT. Its protein product is CASSPRTGPFSGNTIYF.

The CDR3 loop reads CASSHSTGPKNPDEKLFF. The CDR3 DNA reads TGTGCCAGCAGCCACTCGACAGGGCCAAAAAATCCTGATGAAAAACTGTTTTTT. V usage is TRBV13 and J usage is TRBJ1-4; 7 bases agree with TRBD1. The V gene end was trimmed by 5 bases and the J gene end by 6 bases; junction bases not matched to a gene: 18. Germline V lookup: CDR1 PRHDT, CDR2 FYEKMQ (reference sequence). The CDR3 length is 18 residues. Full variable domain (rest looked up from reference TRBV13 and TRBJ1-4): AAGVIQSPRHLIKEKRETATLKCYPIPRHDTVYWYQQGPGQDPQFLISFYEKMQSDKGSIPDRFSAQQFSDYHSELNMSSLELGDSALYFCASSHSTGPKNPDEKLFFGSGTQLSVL.

This clone was counted a single time. The chain uses TRBV30 and TRBJ2-3; 9 nucleotides agree with TRBD1. The V segment lost 2 bases and the J segment 4 bases; nucleotides outside the gene matches: 4. CDR3 length: 14 amino acids. CDR1 is GTSNPN and CDR2 is SVGIG in the germline V gene (reference sequence). The CDR3 bases are TGTGCCTGGAGTCCGGGACAGGGCGCAGATACGCAGTATTTT. The encoded protein is CAWSPGQGADTQYF.

This clone has only one observation. The rearrangement uses TRBV11-2 and TRBJ2-5, with D unresolved. Per germline, CDR1 SGHAT and CDR2 FQNNGV. The length of the CDR3 is 13 residues. V lost 3 bases, J lost 2 bases, and 7 bases lay in between. Written as DNA, the CDR3 is TGTGCCAGCAGCTTGAGGCAGCAAGAGACCCAGTACTTC. Amino acid sequence: CASSLRQQETQYF.

The J gene is TRBJ1-5, the V gene TRBV5-1; 7 nucleotides match TRBD1. Trimming cost V 4 bases and J 5 bases; bases outside gene matches: 9. This CDR3 has 15 residues. Germline V CDR1 and CDR2: SGHRS, YFSETQ. For the CDR3, the DNA is TGCGCCAGCAGCCCCACAGGGGAGAGAGATCAGCCCCAGCATTTT. Residues: CASSPTGERDQPQHF.

The rearrangement uses TRBV11-2 and TRBJ1-2, with D possibly matching TRBD1 (6 bases). CDR3 length: 15 residues. The germline V and J ends were trimmed by 4 bases and 1 base, with 13 bases remaining between them. The germline V gene has CDR1 SGHAT and CDR2 FQNNGV. CDR3 bases: TGTGCCAGCAGCTCCGCGACAGGCGTTAACTATGGCTACACCTTC. As protein: CASSSATGVNYGYTF.

The sample holds one count of this clone. The V gene is TRBV5-1, the J gene TRBJ2-1, with 10 bases matching TRBD1. The CDR3 runs 14 residues. Germline V CDR1 and CDR2: SGHRS, YFSETQ. The ends lost 3 bases at V and 4 bases at J; junction bases unmatched: 1. CDR3 in amino acids: CASSSGQGYNEQFF. As DNA, the CDR3 is TGCGCCAGCAGCTCGGGACAGGGGTACAATGAGCAGTTCTTC.

This clone was seen a few times. This chain links TRBV6-1 with TRBJ2-1; TRBD2 aligns across 12 bases. CDR3 length equals 15 residues. The ends lost 2 bases at V and 10 bases at J; junction bases unmatched: 6. Germline values: CDR1 MNHNS, CDR2 SASEGT. The CDR3: CASSEQLAGGLEQFF. The CDR3 bases are TGTGCCAGCAGTGAACAACTAGCGGGGGGCTTAGAGCAGTTCTTC.

The V call is TRBV3-1 (or the pseudogene TRBV3-2), the J call TRBJ1-3; TRBD1 might be the D (6 bases). CDR3 length: 17 residues. Trimming removed 4 bases at V and 0 bases at J, with 16 bases between. The germline V gene has CDR1 LGHDT and CDR2 YNNKEL (reference sequence). DNA of the CDR3: TGTGCCAGCAGCCGAAACGACAGGCCAATCTCTGGAAACACCATATATTTT. It is translated as CASSRNDRPISGNTIYF.

The chain has TRBV2 and TRBJ2-4; 7 bases agree with TRBD2. J was trimmed by 15 bases and V by 0 bases; bases with no gene match: 8. Germline V gives CDR1 SNHLY, CDR2 FYNNEI. The CDR3 covers 13 residues. The CDR3 loop reads CASSEAIGLVVYF. Written as DNA, the CDR3 is TGTGCCAGCAGTGAAGCGATAGGACTAGTGGTGTACTTC.

CDR3 loop: CAWSVGTGEAFF. The CDR3 DNA reads as TGTGCCTGGAGTGTAGGGACAGGGGAAGCTTTCTTT. J is TRBJ1-1 and V is TRBV30, with TRBD1 matching 9 bases. Germline values: CDR1 GTSNPN, CDR2 SVGIG (reference sequence). The CDR3 extends over 12 amino acids. The V gene end was trimmed by 0 bases and the J gene end by 8 bases; junction bases not matched to a gene: 1.

The gene calls are TRBV7-2 and TRBJ1-2; a weak D match, TRBD1 (5 bases). The germline V gene encodes CDR1 SGHTA and CDR2 FQGNSA. Trimming left V 5 bases short and J 8 bases short, with 12 bases between. The CDR3 covers 12 residues. The CDR3, as DNA: TGTGCCAGCAGCCTTGACCAGGGAGGCTACACCTTC. Translated: CASSLDQGGYTF.

CDR3 DNA sequence: TGTGCCAGCAGCGACCGGGACAGCTACGTCAATGAGCAGTTCTTC. Translation gives CASSDRDSYVNEQFF. The chain recombines TRBV13 with TRBJ2-1; 7 nucleotides align to TRBD1. CDR3 length: 15 amino acids. Germline CDR1 PRHDT, CDR2 FYEKMQ (reference sequence). Trimming cost V 5 bases and J 6 bases; bases outside gene matches: 10.

This sequence joins TRBV5-1 and TRBJ1-2; 7 nucleotides agree with TRBD1. The junction had 6 bases not matched to a gene; V was cut back by 4 bases and J by 3 bases. From germline, CDR1 is SGHRS and CDR2 YFSETQ. CDR3 length equals 14 residues. The DNA for the CDR3 is TGCGCCAGCAGCAACGCCGGGACAGACTATGGCTACACCTTC. Its protein product is CASSNAGTDYGYTF.

This rearrangement joins TRBV6-1 to TRBJ1-3; D is ambiguous. The CDR3 consists of 14 residues. CDR1 MNHNS and CDR2 SASEGT come from the germline V gene. Trimming took 0 bases from V and 11 from J, leaving 14 bases between them. CDR3 sequence: CASSEAGSYGAIYF. The CDR3 region has the DNA TGTGCCAGCAGTGAAGCAGGGTCCTACGGGGCCATATATTTT.

This chain joins TRBV7-2 and TRBJ1-5, with D tentatively TRBD1 (6 bases). The CDR3 is 15 residues long. Germline V gene data show CDR1 as SGHTA and CDR2 as FQGNSA. V lost 6 bases and J 1 base, leaving 13 bases between the germline ends. CDR3 residues: CASRGGGASNQPQHF. The CDR3 DNA reads as TGTGCCAGCAGGGGAGGGGGGGCGAGCAATCAGCCCCAGCATTTT. Looking up the rest from reference TRBV7-2 and TRBJ1-5 gives the full variable domain: GAGVSQSPSNKVTEKGKDVELRCDPISGHTALYWYRQSLGQGLEFLIYFQGNSAPDKSGLPSDRFSAERTGGSVSTLTIQRTQQEDSAVYLCASRGGGASNQPQHFGDGTRLSIL.

The chain carries TRBV5-4 and TRBJ2-4; possible D gene TRBD2, 5 bases. The V and J ends lost 3 bases and 1 base respectively, with 14 bases between them. This CDR3 has 16 amino acids. In germline, CDR1 is SGHNT, CDR2 YYREEE (reference sequence). Here the CDR3 reads CASSSGNSAAKNIQYF. As DNA, the CDR3 is TGTGCCAGCAGCTCCGGGAATTCTGCGGCCAAAAACATTCAGTACTTC.

J is TRBJ1-2 and V is TRBV9; the D gene is possibly TRBD1 (5 bases). CDR3 length equals 15 residues. The germline gives CDR1 SGDLS, CDR2 YYNGEE. V gave up 6 bases and J gave up 8 bases, with 23 bases separating them. The CDR3 spells CASTLFGSGEGGYTF. In DNA, the CDR3 is TGTGCCAGCACCCTTTTCGGATCCGGGGAGGGGGGCTACACCTTC.